These 26 T cell receptor beta chains came from one sample sequenced in a study of shared clonotypes between healthy human individuals. The repertoire was sequenced with immunoSEQ multiplex PCR; TCRdb's copy has only in-frame clones and lacks some. The sample has around 2.1 million clones; about 93% are singletons. Naive CD8 populations comprised CD45RO-negative cells positively selected for CCR7, excluding terminally differentiated effector memory CD45RA+ cells. Source material: naive CD8+ T cells from PBMCs. The receptors come from a man between 18 and 29 years old in good health. Some clones in this sample may be carry-over from other donors' samples.

The J gene is TRBJ2-3, the V gene TRBV10-3, with D possibly matching TRBD1 (6 bases). Germline CDR1 ENHRY, CDR2 SYGVKD. Trimming pared 6 bases from V and 2 bases from J, leaving 18 bases between. The CDR3 length is 16 residues. The chain's CDR3 is CAISIRDKPPTDTQYF. The CDR3 nucleotides read TGTGCCATCAGCATACGGGACAAACCCCCCACAGATACGCAGTATTTT.

This chain uses TRBV29-1 with TRBJ2-5, with 8 bases fitting TRBD1. The CDR3 loop spans 13 amino acids. Looked up from germline, CDR1 is SQVTM and CDR2 is ANQGSEA. V was clipped by 7 bases and J by 10 bases; unmatched bases: 14. Here the CDR3 DNA reads TGCAGCGCAAGGGATGGTGTAGACAGGGGCCAGTACTTC. Translated, it gives CSARDGVDRGQYF.

This clone was detected once. The chain joins TRBV2 to TRBJ2-1; 11 bases are a match to TRBD2. The germline gives CDR1 SNHLY, CDR2 FYNNEI. V dropped 6 bases and J dropped 6; count of bases not matched to a gene: 10. The CDR3 has 16 amino acids. The CDR3 loop is CASRGRGLAVSNEQFF. DNA of the CDR3: TGTGCCAGCAGGGGCCGGGGACTAGCGGTGTCCAATGAGCAGTTCTTC.

This rearrangement joins TRBV6-1 to TRBJ1-1, with 7 bases fitting TRBD1. V lost 0 bases, J lost 7 bases, and 8 bases stayed unmatched. This CDR3 is built from 15 residues. Germline V gene data show CDR1 as MNHNS and CDR2 as SASEGT. The CDR3 sequence: CASSEAPGTAYEAFF. DNA for the CDR3: TGTGCCAGCAGTGAAGCTCCGGGGACAGCCTATGAAGCTTTCTTT.

The genes are TRBV28 and TRBJ2-7, with unresolved D. The CDR3 totals 13 residues. Germline CDR1 MDHEN, CDR2 SYDVKM. The germline V and J ends were trimmed by 3 bases and 2 bases, with 8 bases remaining between them. Here the CDR3 DNA reads TGTGCCAGCAGTTTCGGAAATCCCTACGAGCAGTACTTC. Translation: CASSFGNPYEQYF. The full variable domain, with the rest looked up from reference TRBV28 and TRBJ2-7, is DVKVTQSSRYLVKRTGEKVFLECVQDMDHENMFWYRQDPGLGLRLIYFSYDVKMKEKGDIPEGYSVSREKKERFSLILESASTNQTSMYLCASSFGNPYEQYFGPGTRLTVT.

V is TRBV5-6 and J is TRBJ2-7; tentative D call: TRBD2 (6 bases). The V gene lost 3 bases and the J gene lost 5 bases, with 12 bases spanning the gap. Germline V lookup: CDR1 SGHDT, CDR2 YYEEEE. The CDR3 extends over 13 amino acids. CDR3 nucleotide sequence: TGTGCCAGCAGCTGGGGGGTGAGGGACGAGCAGTACTTC. Its protein is CASSWGVRDEQYF.

This chain uses TRBV5-8 with TRBJ2-1; TRBD1 aligns across 8 bases. Trimming cost V 4 bases and J 4 bases; bases outside gene matches: 7. Germline V lookup: CDR1 SGHTS, CDR2 YDEGEE. The CDR3 has 15 residues. This CDR3 reads CASSPGTGLYNEQFF. The CDR3 DNA follows: TGTGCCAGCAGCCCCGGGACAGGACTTTACAATGAGCAGTTCTTC.

This clone was counted a few times. Within the sample, other DNA sequences also encode this same CDR3. This chain joins TRBV2 and TRBJ1-2; D is unclear. Trimming pared 6 bases from V and 5 bases from J, leaving 4 bases between. This CDR3 is built from 10 residues. The germline CDR1 and CDR2 sequences are SNHLY and FYNNEI. CDR3 DNA: TGTGCCAGCAGGGGTTATGGCTACACCTTC. Residues: CASRGYGYTF.

V and J are TRBV5-1 and TRBJ2-7, with 14 bases aligning to TRBD2. The ends lost 0 bases at V and 6 bases at J; junction bases unmatched: 2. The CDR3 covers 15 residues. From germline, CDR1 is SGHRS and CDR2 YFSETQ. CDR3 protein: CASSLAGLAGVEQYF. CDR3 in DNA: TGCGCCAGCAGCTTGGCGGGACTAGCGGGAGTCGAGCAGTACTTC.

V is TRBV7-2 and J is TRBJ2-1; 8 bases are shared with TRBD2. The CDR3 contains 15 residues. V lost 5 bases to trimming and J lost 2 bases; unmatched junction nucleotides: 5. Looked up from germline, CDR1 is SGHTA and CDR2 is FQGNSA. The CDR3 spells CASSLIAGPYNEQFF. Written as DNA, the CDR3 is TGTGCCAGCAGCCTAATAGCGGGACCCTACAATGAGCAGTTCTTC.

The CDR3: CASSQGPGTERGYGYTF. The DNA for the CDR3 is TGCGCCAGCAGCCAAGGTCCCGGGACAGAACGTGGCTATGGCTACACCTTC. The chain combines TRBV4-1 with TRBJ1-2; 7 nucleotides line up with TRBD1. The germline CDR1 and CDR2 sequences are MGHRA and YSYEKL. Unmatched junction bases numbered 12, after V lost 1 base and J lost 4 bases. The CDR3 has 17 amino acids.

This chain joins TRBV6-4 and TRBJ2-3; 9 nucleotides match TRBD2. In germline, CDR1 is MRHNA, CDR2 SNTAGT. J was trimmed by 5 bases and V by 0 bases; bases with no gene match: 6. The CDR3 contains 16 residues. Here the CDR3 reads CASSDSIAGVGDTQYF. The CDR3 DNA follows: TGTGCCAGCAGTGACTCTATAGCGGGAGTGGGAGATACGCAGTATTTT.

Notes on this clone: Within the sample, other DNA sequences also encode this same CDR3. This chain joins TRBV5-6 and TRBJ1-1, with D uncertain. Trimming shortened V by 0 bases and J by 1 base, and 7 bases separated the two germline ends. The CDR3 contains 14 residues. Looked up from germline, CDR1 is SGHDT and CDR2 is YYEEEE. This chain's CDR3 is CASSLGTGNTEAFF. The DNA for the CDR3 is TGTGCCAGCAGCTTGGGGACCGGGAACACTGAAGCTTTCTTT.

The genes are TRBV28 and TRBJ2-2; D assignment may be TRBD1 or TRBD2 (5 bases each). Trimming took off 4 bases at V and 2 bases at J, with 11 bases between the two ends. From germline, CDR1 is MDHEN and CDR2 SYDVKM. This CDR3 has 15 residues. CDR3 sequence: CASSWGPRNTGELFF. CDR3 sequence (DNA): TGTGCCAGCAGTTGGGGACCTCGAAACACCGGGGAGCTGTTTTTT.

The chain couples TRBV11-2 to TRBJ2-6, with D possibly being TRBD1 (5 bases). The CDR3 has 17 residues. Germline lookup yields CDR1 SGHAT and CDR2 FQNNGV. V lost 0 bases to trimming and J lost 0 bases, with 9 bases between them. The chain's CDR3 is CASSLENRNSGANVLTF. CDR3 nucleotide sequence: TGTGCCAGCAGCTTAGAAAACAGGAACTCTGGGGCCAACGTCCTGACTTTC.

As DNA, the CDR3 is TGCGCCAGCAGCCAAAACACAGGTTCCACCGGGGAGCTGTTTTTT. The encoded protein is CASSQNTGSTGELFF. The chain recombines TRBV4-3 with TRBJ2-2; D perhaps matches TRBD1 (5 bases). V gave up 2 bases and J gave up 4 bases, with 11 bases separating them. Germline CDR1 and CDR2: LGHNA and YSLEER. The CDR3 covers 15 residues.

This clone was seen a single time. The chain joins TRBV4-3 to TRBJ2-2; 12 nucleotides align to TRBD2. The CDR3 runs 18 residues. Germline V gene data show CDR1 as LGHNA and CDR2 as YSLEER. The V segment lost 3 bases and the J segment 3 bases; nucleotides outside the gene matches: 8. This CDR3 reads CASSQEPRLAGDTGELFF. The CDR3, as DNA: TGCGCCAGCAGCCAGGAGCCCCGACTAGCGGGAGACACCGGGGAGCTGTTTTTT.

As to this clone: This CDR3 is also generated by other DNA sequences in the sample. The V and J genes are TRBV27 and TRBJ1-2, with D possibly TRBD1 on 5 matching bases. V shed 2 bases and J shed 4 bases, with 11 bases lying between them. The CDR3 has 14 amino acids. Germline values: CDR1 MNHEY, CDR2 SMNVEV (reference sequence). In DNA form, the CDR3 reads TGTGCCAGCAGTTTAGGGGGTAGCGGCTATGGCTACACCTTC. Its protein product is CASSLGGSGYGYTF.

The rearrangement joins TRBV27 to TRBJ2-2; D is unresolved. Trimming took 2 bases from V and 7 from J, leaving 8 bases between them. This CDR3 region has 13 residues. The V gene's germline CDR1 is MNHEY and CDR2 SMNVEV (reference sequence). The CDR3 sequence is CASSLAYHGELFF. As DNA, the CDR3 is TGTGCCAGCAGTTTAGCGTACCACGGGGAGCTGTTTTTT.

The CDR3 region has the DNA TGCGCCAGCAGCGCCGGGACAGACGGAACATACGAGCAGTACTTC. Protein: CASSAGTDGTYEQYF. This chain joins TRBV5-1 and TRBJ2-7; 7 bases align to TRBD1. The CDR3 contains 15 residues. Germline loops: CDR1 SGHRS, CDR2 YFSETQ. The trim removed 4 bases at V and 4 bases at J, leaving 11 bases unmatched.

The genes are TRBV2 and TRBJ2-2; perhaps D is TRBD1 or TRBD2 (7 bases each). Germline V gene data show CDR1 as SNHLY and CDR2 as FYNNEI. The V end lost 6 bases, the J end lost 7 bases, and 15 bases lay between the germline ends. This CDR3 is built from 14 residues. CDR3 in amino acids: CASRETGRDGELFF. The DNA of the CDR3 is TGTGCCAGCAGGGAGACAGGGAGGGACGGGGAGCTGTTTTTT.

The CDR3 here is CASSLASVLGYGYTF. The CDR3 region has the DNA TGTGCCAGCAGCTTAGCGTCGGTTTTAGGTTATGGCTACACCTTC. The rearrangement joins TRBV7-9 to TRBJ1-2; no clear D gene. From germline, CDR1 is SEHNR and CDR2 FQNEAQ (reference sequence). V shed 0 bases and J shed 5 bases, with 13 bases lying between them. This CDR3 spans 15 amino acids. Drawing the rest from reference TRBV7-9 and TRBJ1-2, the complete variable domain is DTGVSQNPRHKITKRGQNVTFRCDPISEHNRLYWYRQTLGQGPEFLTYFQNEAQLEKSRLLSDRFSAERPKGSFSTLEIQRTEQGDSAMYLCASSLASVLGYGYTFGSGTRLTVV.

The CDR3 reads CASSSDLTNYEQYF. The CDR3 DNA sequence: TGTGCCAGCAGCTCAGACTTGACCAACTACGAGCAGTACTTC. The V gene is TRBV7-2, the J gene TRBJ2-7; D call uncertain. The CDR3 runs to 14 residues. V lost 4 bases, J lost 3 bases, and 13 bases lay in between. The germline V gene has CDR1 SGHTA and CDR2 FQGNSA.

The chain carries TRBV4-3 and TRBJ2-1; weak D call: TRBD2 (6 bases). Germline assignment: CDR1 LGHNA and CDR2 YSLEER. The CDR3 is made up of 16 amino acids. Trimming removed 4 bases from V and 10 bases from J, with 23 bases in between. CDR3 sequence (DNA): TGCGCCAGCAGCCCACTAGCCGGGACCGAGGCGTGGGAGCAGTTCTTC. Translating it yields CASSPLAGTEAWEQFF.

This sequence joins TRBV28 and TRBJ2-7; 7 bases fit TRBD1. CDR3 size: 15 residues. The V gene's germline CDR1 is MDHEN and CDR2 SYDVKM. V shed 6 bases, J shed 0 bases, and the junction held 8 bases outside the gene matches. This CDR3 reads CASSQTGLTSYEQYF. The CDR3 DNA follows: TGTGCCAGCAGCCAGACAGGGTTAACCTCCTACGAGCAGTACTTC.

This sequence joins TRBV9 and TRBJ2-7, with 14 bases fitting TRBD2. The CDR3 runs to 18 residues. Germline lookup yields CDR1 SGDLS and CDR2 YYNGEE. J was trimmed by 6 bases and V by 0 bases; bases with no gene match: 11. DNA of the CDR3: TGTGCCAGCAGCGTAGCAGACCGGACTAGCGGGAGGCCGAGCGAGCAGTACTTC. It is translated as CASSVADRTSGRPSEQYF.